One and the same sample provided the 26 T cell receptor beta chains below, sequenced in a study of T cell repertoires in MIS-A myocarditis. Measured with immunoSEQ multiplex PCR; TCRdb has only the in-frame clones, and not every one. The sample gives over 5,500 clones, about 77% of which show up once; over 60% is in the top ten. The sequenced sample was interventricular septum heart tissue obtained at autopsy. The source is a man between 18 and 29 years old with fulminant myocarditis from multisystem inflammatory syndrome in adults (MIS-A) after COVID-19.

This chain uses TRBV5-1 with TRBJ2-1, with TRBD1 identical over 10 bases. Germline CDR1 SGHRS, CDR2 YFSETQ. V shed 2 bases and J 8 bases; nucleotides not matched to a gene: 7. This CDR3 is 15 amino acids long. The CDR3 DNA follows: TGCGCCAGCAGCTTCGCCGGGACAGGGGAGGATGAGCAGTTCTTC. This translates into CASSFAGTGEDEQFF.

V and J are TRBV3-1 (or the pseudogene TRBV3-2) and TRBJ2-7; D is unclear. The CDR3 runs 14 residues. Germline values: CDR1 LGHDT, CDR2 YNNKEL (reference sequence). Between the trimmed V and J ends, which lost 0 bases and 1 base, there was a span of 7 bases. The CDR3 sequence: CASSQDRFSYEQYF. CDR3 in DNA: TGTGCCAGCAGCCAAGACAGATTTTCCTACGAGCAGTACTTC.

This clone was observed a few times. V usage is TRBV9 and J usage is TRBJ1-1; D is undetermined. The CDR3 consists of 15 residues. V shed 4 bases and J shed 1 base, with 14 bases lying between them. Germline assignment: CDR1 SGDLS and CDR2 YYNGEE. The CDR3 sequence: CASSYTSDSNTEAFF. Here the CDR3 DNA reads TGTGCCAGCAGCTACACCAGTGACTCGAACACTGAAGCTTTCTTT.

The gene calls are TRBV28 and TRBJ1-2; the D gene is possibly TRBD1 (5 bases). The CDR3 sequence is 12 residues long. Trimming left V 6 bases short and J 8 bases short, with 13 bases between. Germline V lookup: CDR1 MDHEN, CDR2 SYDVKM. The CDR3 loop is CASSPTGYGYTF. In DNA form, the CDR3 reads TGTGCCAGCAGCCCCACAGGATACGGCTACACCTTC.

The chain is built from TRBV7-9 and TRBJ1-1; D remains unclear. The CDR3 contains 11 residues. V gave up 5 bases and J gave up 7 bases, with 8 bases separating them. CDR1 is SEHNR, CDR2 FQNEAQ, per germline (reference sequence). Here the CDR3 DNA reads TGTGCCAGCAGCCTCCCTAGTGAAGCTTTCTTT. Amino acids: CASSLPSEAFF.

The chain joins TRBV7-9 to TRBJ2-1, with D hard to call. Trimming cost V 3 bases and J 6 bases, with 3 bases left between them. The CDR3 length is 11 residues. The germline gives CDR1 SEHNR, CDR2 FQNEAQ (reference sequence). CDR3 DNA: TGTGCCAGCAGCTTCGTCAATGAGCAGTTCTTC. Translating it yields CASSFVNEQFF.

The chain links TRBV28 to TRBJ2-1; possibly TRBD1 or TRBD2 for D (5 bases each). This CDR3 has 16 residues. CDR1 MDHEN and CDR2 SYDVKM come from the germline V gene. Trimming stripped 3 bases from V and 5 bases from J, with 17 bases between. DNA of the CDR3: TGTGCCAGCAGTTTTTTGGGGGATAGAGTGGACAATGAGCAGTTCTTC. Its translation is CASSFLGDRVDNEQFF.

The chain is built from TRBV28 and TRBJ1-5; weak D call: TRBD1 (5 bases). The V gene's germline CDR1 is MDHEN and CDR2 SYDVKM. Trimming shortened V by 5 bases and J by 6 bases, and 17 bases separated the two germline ends. The CDR3 runs 15 residues. This chain's CDR3 is CASSSRAQGRQPQHF. CDR3 bases: TGTGCCAGCAGTAGCCGGGCCCAGGGACGTCAGCCCCAGCATTTT.

This rearrangement joins TRBV5-1 to TRBJ1-2, with a possible D match to TRBD1 (5 bases). The germline V gene has CDR1 SGHRS and CDR2 YFSETQ. This CDR3 region has 16 residues. V dropped 0 bases and J dropped 0 bases, with 12 bases sitting between them. The CDR3 DNA is TGCGCCAGCAGCTTGGATTGGGGCGCCGCTAACTATGGCTACACCTTC. This encodes CASSLDWGAANYGYTF.

The chain uses TRBV6-1 and TRBJ2-2, with 11 bases identical to TRBD2. There are 14 residues in the CDR3. CDR1 MNHNS and CDR2 SASEGT come from the germline V gene. V gave up 2 bases and J gave up 7 bases; unmatched junction bases: 0. As DNA, the CDR3 is TGTGCCAGCAGTGAACTAGCGGGGGGCGGGGAGCTGTTTTTT. Residues: CASSELAGGGELFF.

The CDR3 protein is CASSGTGGSGANVLTF. CDR3 sequence (DNA): TGTGCCAGTAGTGGGACAGGGGGCTCTGGGGCCAACGTCCTGACTTTC. This rearrangement joins TRBV19 to TRBJ2-6; 11 nucleotides align to TRBD1. The germline V gene encodes CDR1 LNHDA and CDR2 SQIVND (reference sequence). The CDR3 has 16 amino acids. With 5 bases clipped from V and 0 bases from J, the junction kept 0 bases outside the gene matches.

The rearrangement links TRBV24-1 to TRBJ1-2; 7 bases fit TRBD1. Germline V gene sequence: CDR1 KGHDR, CDR2 SFDVKD. The CDR3 covers 17 residues. The V gene end was trimmed by 3 bases and the J gene end by 1 base; junction bases not matched to a gene: 10. The CDR3 DNA reads TGTGCCACCAGTGATGGTACAGGGGAGGATTTTAACTATGGCTACACCTTC. This gives the protein CATSDGTGEDFNYGYTF.

The gene calls are TRBV7-2 and TRBJ2-6; maybe TRBD1 (6 bases). Looked up from germline, CDR1 is SGHTA and CDR2 is FQGNSA. The V gene lost 1 base and the J gene lost 3 bases, with 16 bases spanning the gap. The CDR3 runs 18 residues. The CDR3 is CASSLVRVGAGGANVLTF. The CDR3 DNA is TGTGCCAGCAGCTTAGTGCGAGTGGGGGCAGGTGGGGCCAACGTCCTGACTTTC.

The chain combines TRBV11-2 with TRBJ2-1; 11 bases fit TRBD2. The CDR3 covers 15 residues. Germline CDR1 SGHAT, CDR2 FQNNGV. V shed 5 bases, J shed 8 bases, and the junction held 8 bases outside the gene matches. The CDR3 coding sequence is TGTGCCAGCAGCCTAACTAGCGGGAGTTTCTATGAGCAGTTCTTC. It specifies CASSLTSGSFYEQFF.

The gene calls are TRBV21-1 and TRBJ2-2; the DNA was not compared with TRBD1, the D call given in the table. TRBV21-1 is designated a pseudogene. There are 15 residues in the CDR3. The CDR3 region is CASTRGQGNTGELFF. The CDR3 coding sequence is TGTGCCAGCACACGTGGACAGGGAAACACCGGGGAGCTGTTTTTT.

This clone has only one observation. The chain employs TRBV28 and TRBJ2-1; 8 positions match TRBD1. The trim removed 6 bases at V and 7 bases at J, leaving 2 bases unmatched. The CDR3 has 12 residues. Germline lookup yields CDR1 MDHEN and CDR2 SYDVKM. The CDR3 coding sequence is TGTGCCAGCAGCAACAGGGGGAATGAGCAGTTCTTC. Translated, it gives CASSNRGNEQFF. The full variable domain, its missing parts supplied by reference TRBV28 and TRBJ2-1, is DVKVTQSSRYLVKRTGEKVFLECVQDMDHENMFWYRQDPGLGLRLIYFSYDVKMKEKGDIPEGYSVSREKKERFSLILESASTNQTSMYLCASSNRGNEQFFGPGTRLTVL.

This clone was counted only a few times. Here the CDR3 DNA reads TGTGCCAGCAGCCCCCGGGCGGGGAATTACGAGCAGTACTTC. Amino acids: CASSPRAGNYEQYF. The chain employs TRBV7-3 and TRBJ2-7, with D possibly being TRBD2 (6 bases). Germline V lookup: CDR1 SGHTA, CDR2 FQGTGA. The CDR3 sequence is 14 residues long. The ends were cut back, 5 bases at V and 4 bases at J, with 15 bases in the middle.

CDR3 protein: CASSQDKMGPQYF. For the CDR3, the DNA is TGCGCCAGCAGCCAAGATAAGATGGGCCCTCAGTACTTC. The gene calls are TRBV4-1 and TRBJ2-7; D is undetermined. Germline lookup yields CDR1 MGHRA and CDR2 YSYEKL. Trimming left V 0 bases short and J 10 bases short, with 13 bases between. This CDR3 spans 13 amino acids.

The CDR3 is CASSLETGELFF. The CDR3 DNA reads as TGCGCCAGCAGCTTGGAAACCGGGGAGCTGTTTTTT. V usage is TRBV5-1 and J usage is TRBJ2-2; D gene uncertain. From germline, CDR1 is SGHRS and CDR2 YFSETQ. This CDR3 is 12 amino acids long. V was clipped by 0 bases and J by 5 bases, with 2 bases between them.

The chain links TRBV3-1 (or the pseudogene TRBV3-2) to TRBJ2-7; D is uncertain. The CDR3 extends over 15 amino acids. CDR1 is LGHDT, CDR2 YNNKEL, per germline (reference sequence). V shed 1 base and J shed 4 bases, with 14 bases lying between them. The CDR3: CASSQVGTALYEQYF. In nucleotides, the CDR3 is TGTGCCAGCAGCCAAGTGGGCACAGCTTTATACGAGCAGTACTTC.

The chain uses TRBV19 and TRBJ2-2; possibly TRBD1 for D (6 bases). The CDR3 length is 16 residues. V lost 2 bases and J 2 bases, leaving 12 bases between the germline ends. Germline CDR1 LNHDA, CDR2 SQIVND (reference sequence). The CDR3 loop is CASSIWGRANTGELFF. The CDR3 bases are TGTGCCAGTAGTATATGGGGGCGGGCCAACACCGGGGAGCTGTTTTTT.

The V and J genes are TRBV2 and TRBJ1-1, with a possible D match to TRBD1 (6 bases). The CDR3 is 11 amino acids. V shed 6 bases and J shed 7 bases, with 9 bases lying between them. Per the germline V gene, CDR1 is SNHLY and CDR2 is FYNNEI. The CDR3 coding sequence is TGTGCCAGCAGAGAGACAGGTGAAGCTTTCTTT. Protein product: CASRETGEAFF.

CDR3 sequence (DNA): TGTGCCTGGAGCCCAAGGACTGAAGCTTTCTTT. Protein product: CAWSPRTEAFF. This chain joins TRBV30 and TRBJ1-1; no clear D. The CDR3 is made up of 11 amino acids. Trimming left V 3 bases short and J 5 bases short, with 7 bases between. CDR1 is GTSNPN, CDR2 SVGIG, per germline (reference sequence).

The genes are TRBV24-1 and TRBJ2-3, with 7 bases lining up with TRBD1. CDR1 and CDR2 (germline): KGHDR, SFDVKD. After removal of 10 bases from V and 3 bases from J, the junction contained 6 bases not matched to a gene. This CDR3 region has 13 residues. The CDR3: CATASRGTDTQYF. As DNA, the CDR3 is TGTGCCACGGCGAGCAGGGGGACAGATACGCAGTATTTT.

The V gene is TRBV6-5, the J gene TRBJ1-2; TRBD1 matches 8 bases. V shed 6 bases and J 5 bases; nucleotides not matched to a gene: 8. CDR1 and CDR2 from the germline V gene are MNHEY and SVGAGI. The CDR3 has 14 residues. CDR3 DNA: TGTGCCAGCAGGCCCCCGGGACAGGAGTATGGCTACACCTTC. As protein: CASRPPGQEYGYTF.

This clone appeared once. The chain uses TRBV2 and TRBJ2-7; D may correspond to TRBD1 or TRBD2 (6 bases each). The CDR3 is 12 amino acids. Germline V gene lookup returns CDR1 SNHLY and CDR2 FYNNEI. V was shortened by 9 bases and J by 3 bases, with 12 bases between the two germline ends. The CDR3, as DNA: TGTGCCAGTGGAGGGGGGAACTACGAGCAGTACTTC. It yields the protein CASGGGNYEQYF.